Listed below are T cell receptor beta chains from one sample, sequenced in a study of cytomegalovirus exposure and HLA in healthy donors. Method: immunoSEQ multiplex PCR; TCRdb's copy keeps in-frame clones and lacks some. The table lists roughly 150,000 clones, almost 75% of them singletons. The sequenced material came from PBMCs. The origin of the receptors is a woman between 18 and 30 years old in good health and CMV-seropositive. The CDR3 runs from the conserved cysteine through the conserved F or W. The D gene is left open where the match is weak. Size tells how often a clone was seen (once, few, many) or the class of an expanded clone, and some rows leave it out.

D gene,clone size,J gene,V gene,CDR3 DNA,CDR3 protein
TRBD2,NA,TRBJ2-7,TRBV2,TGTGCCAGCAGGGGCCCAGGGACTAGCGGGCGAGGGTCCTACGAGCAGTACTTC,CASRGPGTSGRGSYEQYF
TRBD2,NA,TRBJ2-5,TRBV27,TGTGCCAGCAGTTTACGGGGGGGAGAGACCCAGTACTTC,CASSLRGGETQYF
NA,NA,TRBJ2-2,TRBV9,TGTGCCAGCACTGGAGGTTCGAACACCGGGGAGCTGTTTTTT,CASTGGSNTGELFF
NA,NA,TRBJ2-5,TRBV10-3,TGTGCCACCTCGATGGAGGGCCAAGAGACCCAGTACTTC,CATSMEGQETQYF
TRBD1,NA,TRBJ2-1,TRBV7-2,TGTGCCAGCAGCGGATTACAGGGGGCCCCGGGCAATGAGCAGTTCTTC,CASSGLQGAPGNEQFF
TRBD2,NA,TRBJ2-7,TRBV7-2,TGTGCCAGCAGCTCCCGAGCGGGGGGGCCGGACGAGCAGTACTTC,CASSSRAGGPDEQYF
TRBD2,few,TRBJ2-5,TRBV6-6,TGTGCCAGCAGTTACTCCACTAGCGGGGAACAAGAGACCCAGTACTTC,CASSYSTSGEQETQYF
TRBD2,NA,TRBJ2-3,TRBV12-5,TGTGCTAGTGATCCTGAAACGACTAGCGGGAAGACAGATACGCAGTATTTT,CASDPETTSGKTDTQYF
NA,NA,TRBJ1-3,TRBV4-3,TGCGCCAGCAGCCAGGCGCTAGGGGCCGAGGCTGGAAACACCATATATTTT,CASSQALGAEAGNTIYF
TRBD1,NA,TRBJ1-1,TRBV30,TGTGCCTGGGGCAGGGACAGGGTATTTTCCATGAACACTGAAGCTTTCTTT,CAWGRDRVFSMNTEAFF
NA,NA,TRBJ1-1,TRBV2,TGTGCCAGCAGCCAAGAGGCAGGGGCGGGCGCTGAAGCTTTCTTT,CASSQEAGAGAEAFF
NA,NA,TRBJ2-2,TRBV7-7,TGTGCTAGCAGCCCAAGACAGGACGGCGGGGAGCTGTTTTTT,CASSPRQDGGELFF
NA,NA,TRBJ2-2,TRBV13,TGTGCCAGCAGCCTCGGGAAGTCAGGCCCAAGTTTTCGGGAGCTGTTTTTT,CASSLGKSGPSFRELFF
NA,NA,TRBJ2-5,TRBV7-9,TGTGCCAGCATCTCCGACAGACCGGTAGGGACCCAGTACTTC,CASISDRPVGTQYF
NA,NA,TRBJ2-6,TRBV30,TGTGCCTTTAGTTTCTCTGGGGCCAACGTCCTGACTTTC,CAFSFSGANVLTF
TRBD1,NA,TRBJ1-2,TRBV4-2,TGTGCCAGCAGCCTCCGGACAGGGGGGGGCTACACCTTC,CASSLRTGGGYTF
TRBD2,NA,TRBJ2-5,TRBV6-1,TGTGCCAGCAGTGGGGGACTAGTTCGAGAGACCCAGTACTTC,CASSGGLVRETQYF
NA,NA,TRBJ1-4,TRBV29-1,TGCAGCGTTGTGTCCGTGACACAAGAAAAACTGTTTTTT,CSVVSVTQEKLFF
NA,few,TRBJ1-3,TRBV10-2,TGCGCCAGCATAAGCAGGTTTGGGCACTCTGGAAACACCATATATTTT,CASISRFGHSGNTIYF
TRBD2,few,TRBJ2-5,TRBV11-3,TGTGCCAGCAGCTTGACTAGCGGGGTACAAGAGACCCAGTACTTC,CASSLTSGVQETQYF
TRBD1,NA,TRBJ1-5,TRBV10-3,TGTGCCATCAGTGAGGAGGGACAGGGAAGTCAGCCCCAGCATTTT,CAISEEGQGSQPQHF
NA,NA,TRBJ2-5,TRBV9,TGTGCCAGCAGCGATACTACAGGGTCGGCTAGAGGGCGAGAGACCCAGTACTTC,CASSDTTGSARGRETQYF
TRBD2,NA,TRBJ2-1,TRBV7-9,TGTGCCAGCAGCTTACGGGGCGGGGGGGCCCCAGGGGGCTACAATGAGCAGTTCTTC,CASSLRGGGAPGGYNEQFF
NA,NA,TRBJ1-2,TRBV5-6,TGTGCCAGCAGCGGAGGACTCTATGGCTACACCTTC,CASSGGLYGYTF
TRBD1,NA,TRBJ2-5,TRBV11-2,TGTGCCAGCAGCTTAGGGGACAGGGCGCAAGAGACCCAGTACTTC,CASSLGDRAQETQYF
NA,NA,TRBJ2-5,TRBV7-9,TGTGCCAGCAGCTCGGGACTGAATAAACAAGAGACCCAGTACTTC,CASSSGLNKQETQYF
NA,NA,TRBJ1-1,TRBV6-6,TGTGCCAGCAGTTACTCCCGGGAGACTGAAGCTTTCTTT,CASSYSRETEAFF
TRBD2,NA,TRBJ2-1,TRBV6-4,TGTGCCAGCAGTAATCAAGCGGGGAGCTACAATGAGCAGTTCTTC,CASSNQAGSYNEQFF
NA,NA,TRBJ1-6,TRBV15,TGTGCCACCAGCAGAGATAAAGGGGCCCAAGCCTATAATTCACCCCTCCACTTT,CATSRDKGAQAYNSPLHF
NA,few,TRBJ2-1,TRBV4-2,TGTGCCAGCAGCCAAGAACTAGTTTCGGATGAGCAGTTCTTC,CASSQELVSDEQFF
NA,NA,TRBJ1-1,TRBV4-2,TGTGCCAGCAGCCAAACAGAAGAGAACACTGAAGCTTTCTTT,CASSQTEENTEAFF
TRBD1,once,TRBJ1-5,TRBV27,TGTGCCAGCAATTTCCACGGGACAGTCAGATCTTCCAATCAGCCCCAGCATTTT,CASNFHGTVRSSNQPQHF
NA,NA,TRBJ1-2,TRBV19,TGTGCCAGTAGTATTAATGAGATCTATGGCTACACCTTC,CASSINEIYGYTF
NA,few,TRBJ2-2,TRBV6-5,TGTGCCAGCAGTTCCTACACCGGGGAGCTGTTTTTT,CASSSYTGELFF
TRBD2,NA,TRBJ2-7,TRBV13,TGTGCCAGCAGCTTACGTGGAGCGGGGGTCAACTACGAGCAGTACTTC,CASSLRGAGVNYEQYF
TRBD1,NA,TRBJ1-5,TRBV30,TGTGCCTGGAGTGCTGGACAGGCGGCTCAGCCCCAGCATTTT,CAWSAGQAAQPQHF
NA,NA,TRBJ2-5,TRBV5-1,TGCGCCAGCAGCTTGGTATTTGGGGGCGTGGAGACCCAGTACTTC,CASSLVFGGVETQYF
NA,NA,TRBJ2-1,TRBV4-2,TGTGCCAGCAGCCAAGAGGGCACGCCGAGCTCCTACAATGAGCAGTTCTTC,CASSQEGTPSSYNEQFF
TRBD1,once,TRBJ1-1,TRBV29-1,TGCAGCGTTGAGACCTACAGGGGTCCTGAAGCTTTCTTT,CSVETYRGPEAFF
NA,NA,TRBJ2-5,TRBV13,TGTGCCAGCAGCTTAATGCAGGAAGAGACCCAGTACTTC,CASSLMQEETQYF
TRBD1,NA,TRBJ1-1,TRBV5-5,TGTGCCAGCAGCCAAGGGACAGGGCGAAAAGCTTTCTTT,CASSQGTGRKAFF
NA,NA,TRBJ2-1,TRBV27,TGTGCCAGCGCCAGGTTGAGCTCCTACAATGAGCAGTTCTTC,CASARLSSYNEQFF
TRBD1,NA,TRBJ2-5,TRBV28,TGTGCCAGCAGACTACAGGGGCGGAAAGAGACCCAGTACTTC,CASRLQGRKETQYF
NA,few,TRBJ1-5,TRBV28,TGTGCCAGCAGTTCCCCTGACAGGCAGTATCAGCCCCAGCATTTT,CASSSPDRQYQPQHF
TRBD1,few,TRBJ1-2,TRBV27,TGTGCCAGCAGCCCCCGGACAGGGTTCTATGGCTACACCTTC,CASSPRTGFYGYTF
NA,few,TRBJ1-3,TRBV30,TGTGCCTGGAGTGTCGGTGGAAACACCATATATTTT,CAWSVGGNTIYF
NA,few,TRBJ1-4,TRBV29-1,TGCAGCGTGGGTAAACAGGGTATTAATGAAAAACTGTTTTTT,CSVGKQGINEKLFF
NA,NA,TRBJ2-6,TRBV19,TGTGCCAGTAGTATCCGCAGGGTTCCTGGGGCCAACGTCCTGACTTTC,CASSIRRVPGANVLTF
NA,NA,TRBJ1-2,TRBV28,TGTGCCAGCACCCTATTTGCGGGGGGCTATGGCTACACCTTC,CASTLFAGGYGYTF
TRBD2,NA,TRBJ2-7,TRBV27,TGTGCCTGCAGTGAGGGACTAGCGGGGGGGCTGCGCGAGCAGTACTTC,CACSEGLAGGLREQYF
NA,NA,TRBJ2-2,TRBV7-3,TGTGCCAGCAGCTTAGAGCCGGGGACCGGGGAGCTGTTTTTT,CASSLEPGTGELFF
NA,NA,TRBJ2-3,TRBV19,TGTGCCAGTAGTATTCGTCAGGGAAGCACAGATACGCAGTATTTT,CASSIRQGSTDTQYF
TRBD2,once,TRBJ2-3,TRBV6-6,TGTGCCAGCAGCCGACTAGCGGGGGAGGACACAGATACGCAGTATTTT,CASSRLAGEDTDTQYF